Shown below are 32 T cell receptor beta chains from a single sample sequenced in a study of T cells in localized non-small cell lung cancer. This table comes from immunoSEQ multiplex PCR, and its TCRdb copy is limited to in-frame clones, with some not included. The sample yields tens of thousands of clones, 86% seen once. The sample in question was peripheral blood, obtained before any cancer treatment. The source of these receptors is a male donor older than 55 with stage III squamous cell lung carcinoma.

This chain uses TRBV7-9 with TRBJ2-3, with D possibly being TRBD2 (6 bases). The V end was cut by 1 base, the J end by 0 bases, with 8 bases between. The CDR3 totals 15 residues. Germline CDR1 and CDR2: SEHNR and FQNEAQ (reference sequence). CDR3 sequence reads: CASSLVGTSTDTQYF. The CDR3 DNA is TGTGCCAGCAGCTTAGTAGGGACTAGCACAGATACGCAGTATTTT. The full variable domain, completed using reference TRBV7-9 and TRBJ2-3, is DTGVSQNPRHKITKRGQNVTFRCDPISEHNRLYWYRQTLGQGPEFLTYFQNEAQLEKSRLLSDRFSAERPKGSFSTLEIQRTEQGDSAMYLCASSLVGTSTDTQYFGPGTRLTVL.

The rearrangement joins TRBV7-2 to TRBJ1-3, with D unclear. V lost 8 bases and J 1 base, leaving 9 bases between the germline ends. CDR1 SGHTA and CDR2 FQGNSA come from the germline V gene. The CDR3 loop spans 13 amino acids. In DNA form, the CDR3 reads TGTGCCAGCGGGAGCACATCTGGAAACACCATATATTTT. Its translation is CASGSTSGNTIYF. Combining the CDR3 with reference TRBV7-2 and TRBJ1-3 gives the whole variable domain GAGVSQSPSNKVTEKGKDVELRCDPISGHTALYWYRQSLGQGLEFLIYFQGNSAPDKSGLPSDRFSAERTGGSVSTLTIQRTQQEDSAVYLCASGSTSGNTIYFGEGSWLTVV.

The chain uses TRBV7-9 and TRBJ2-1; D might be TRBD1 (5 bases). The CDR3 totals 15 residues. V was clipped by 7 bases and J by 5 bases, with 18 bases between them. Looked up from germline, CDR1 is SEHNR and CDR2 is FQNEAQ (reference sequence). CDR3 protein: CASTQGRARDNEQFF. The CDR3 DNA sequence: TGTGCCAGCACACAAGGCAGGGCTCGGGACAATGAGCAGTTCTTC.

On this clone: This sample includes further DNA sequences coding for the same CDR3. CDR3 loop: CASSQAGVHGYTF. Written as DNA, the CDR3 is TGTGCCAGCAGCCAAGCCGGGGTCCATGGCTACACCTTC. V usage is TRBV14 and J usage is TRBJ1-2; D remains ambiguous. CDR1 and CDR2 (germline): SGHDN, FVKESK. This CDR3 is 13 amino acids long. Trimming took off 1 base at V and 6 bases at J, with 9 bases between the two ends.

The chain recombines TRBV7-2 with TRBJ1-2, with 10 bases lining up with TRBD1. CDR3 length: 17 residues. The J segment lost 8 bases and the V segment lost 7 bases, leaving 19 bases of the junction unmatched. Germline V gene lookup returns CDR1 SGHTA and CDR2 FQGNSA. CDR3 sequence reads: CASTPGGQGGLGGGYTF. Written as DNA, the CDR3 is TGTGCCAGCACCCCGGGAGGACAGGGGGGCCTCGGGGGCGGCTACACCTTC. Using reference TRBV7-2 and TRBJ1-2 for the parts outside the CDR3, the full variable domain is GAGVSQSPSNKVTEKGKDVELRCDPISGHTALYWYRQSLGQGLEFLIYFQGNSAPDKSGLPSDRFSAERTGGSVSTLTIQRTQQEDSAVYLCASTPGGQGGLGGGYTFGSGTRLTVV.

V gene TRBV5-1 combines with J gene TRBJ2-2; a possible D gene is TRBD2 (6 bases). V lost 3 bases, J lost 5 bases, and 14 bases lay in between. CDR1 is SGHRS, CDR2 YFSETQ, per germline. This CDR3 is built from 15 residues. The CDR3 bases are TGCGCCAGCAGCTCCGGCGGGACTGCGACCGGGGAGCTGTTTTTT. Protein sequence: CASSSGGTATGELFF. Using reference TRBV5-1 and TRBJ2-2 for the parts outside the CDR3, the full variable domain is KAGVTQTPRYLIKTRGQQVTLSCSPISGHRSVSWYQQTPGQGLQFLFEYFSETQRNKGNFPGRFSGRQFSNSRSEMNVSTLELGDSALYLCASSSGGTATGELFFGEGSRLTVL.

With regard to this clone: A read error is possible here, since a much larger clone lies one base away. The chain has TRBV10-3 and TRBJ1-6; D is perhaps TRBD1 (5 bases). The CDR3 has 13 residues. Germline CDR1 and CDR2: ENHRY and SYGVKD. DNA of the CDR3: TGTGCCATCAGTGAGGGCAGGGAGGCACCCCCCCACTTT. It is translated as CAISEGREAPPHF.

This chain uses TRBV5-8 with TRBJ1-3; D is ambiguous. Looked up from germline, CDR1 is SGHTS and CDR2 is YDEGEE. This CDR3 comprises 16 residues. Trimming pared 1 base from V and 0 bases from J, leaving 11 bases between. CDR3 sequence (DNA): TGTGCCAGCAGCTTGTCCGCCGGCAGCTCTGGAAACACCATATATTTT. It specifies CASSLSAGSSGNTIYF.

DNA for the CDR3: TGTGCCAGCAGTTTGGTGGGCCCTGAGACCCAGTACTTC. Its translation is CASSLVGPETQYF. This chain connects TRBV27 to TRBJ2-5; the D is unclear. Germline V gene data show CDR1 as MNHEY and CDR2 as SMNVEV (reference sequence). The length of the CDR3 is 13 residues. V was clipped by 3 bases and J by 5 bases, with 10 bases between them.

This chain uses TRBV28 with TRBJ1-6; D is possibly TRBD1 (6 bases). This CDR3 has 15 amino acids. Per germline, CDR1 MDHEN and CDR2 SYDVKM. V was trimmed by 4 bases and J by 10 bases, leaving 17 bases between them. Here the CDR3 DNA reads TGTGCCAGCAGTTCTCCTGGGGGCCCCGAATCACCCCTCCACTTT. The encoded protein is CASSSPGGPESPLHF.

This chain links TRBV4-2 with TRBJ1-1; no reliable D call. The ends were cut back, 5 bases at V and 1 base at J, with 11 bases in the middle. Germline loops: CDR1 LGHNA, CDR2 YNFKEQ. The CDR3 sequence is 14 residues long. DNA of the CDR3: TGTGCCAGCAGCTTGGGTGACCGGAACACTGAAGCTTTCTTT. Translating gives CASSLGDRNTEAFF.

The chain joins TRBV6-5 to TRBJ1-2; 7 bases line up with TRBD1. V trimming: 5 bases; J trimming: 5 bases; junction bases outside the gene matches: 11. The CDR3 runs 15 residues. Germline CDR1 reads MNHEY; CDR2 reads SVGAGI. The CDR3 bases are TGTGCCAGCAGTAACCCGGGGACAGCTCCTTATGGCTACACCTTC. Its translation is CASSNPGTAPYGYTF.

This clone appeared a few times. The chain couples TRBV29-1 to TRBJ2-1; weak D call: TRBD1 (6 bases). Trimming left V 1 base short and J 2 bases short, with 12 bases between. Germline V gene lookup returns CDR1 SQVTM and CDR2 ANQGSEA. There are 15 residues in the CDR3. The CDR3 coding sequence is TGCAGCGTTGAAGGCCGACAGGAAGCCTACAATGAGCAGTTCTTC. It yields the protein CSVEGRQEAYNEQFF.

In its sample, this clone was seen a few times. The V gene is TRBV4-3, the J gene TRBJ2-1, with D maybe TRBD2 (6 bases). CDR3 length: 12 residues. Germline V lookup: CDR1 LGHNA, CDR2 YSLEER. Trimming left V 4 bases short and J 10 bases short, with 11 bases between. Written as DNA, the CDR3 is TGCGCCAGCAGCCGAGCGAGCGGGGAGCAGTTCTTC. Residues: CASSRASGEQFF.

The J gene is TRBJ2-3, the V gene TRBV30; D uncertain. The V end was cut by 0 bases, the J end by 3 bases, with 7 bases between. Germline V CDR1 and CDR2: GTSNPN, SVGIG (reference sequence). The CDR3 totals 13 residues. The CDR3 bases are TGTGCCTGGAGTGTCCCCGGGACAGATACGCAGTATTTT. Translation: CAWSVPGTDTQYF.

This clone was detected only a few times. The rearrangement links TRBV10-1 to TRBJ2-2, with TRBD1 as a possible D gene (5 bases). CDR1 and CDR2 (germline): WNHNN, SYGVQD (reference sequence). Deletions cut 4 bases from V and 5 bases from J, with 8 bases between. The CDR3 is made up of 13 amino acids. CDR3 DNA: TGCGCCAGCAGTGCAGGGCCGACCGGGGAGCTGTTTTTT. Translated, it gives CASSAGPTGELFF.

The chain employs TRBV4-3 and TRBJ1-5; D call uncertain. Trimming took off 0 bases at V and 4 bases at J, with 4 bases between the two ends. Looked up from germline, CDR1 is LGHNA and CDR2 is YSLEER. This CDR3 comprises 13 residues. The CDR3 region is CASSQDRNQPQHF. CDR3 coding DNA: TGCGCCAGCAGCCAAGACAGAAATCAGCCCCAGCATTTT.

The V call is TRBV5-4, the J call TRBJ2-7; TRBD1 aligns across 8 bases. This CDR3 spans 15 amino acids. With 4 bases clipped from V and 5 bases from J, the junction kept 11 bases outside the gene matches. CDR1 and CDR2 (germline): SGHNT, YYREEE (reference sequence). CDR3 protein: CASSAIDRGFHEQYF. The CDR3, as DNA: TGTGCCAGCAGCGCTATTGACAGGGGTTTCCACGAGCAGTACTTC.

The V gene is TRBV2, the J gene TRBJ2-1, with TRBD1 matching over 10 bases. The trim removed 7 bases at V and 6 bases at J, leaving 9 bases unmatched. Per the germline V gene, CDR1 is SNHLY and CDR2 is FYNNEI. The CDR3 length is 15 residues. CDR3 residues: CASTSDRGVVNEQFF. In nucleotides, the CDR3 is TGTGCCAGCACTTCGGACAGGGGGGTTGTCAATGAGCAGTTCTTC.

The CDR3 DNA reads TGTGCCAGCAGCAAAGTAAGATCCCAGCCCCAGCATTTT. Translated, it gives CASSKVRSQPQHF. V usage is TRBV21-1 and J usage is TRBJ1-5. TRBV21-1 is marked as a pseudogene. The CDR3 totals 13 residues.

The chain recombines TRBV14 with TRBJ1-5; no clear D gene. This CDR3 has 15 residues. Germline loops: CDR1 SGHDN, CDR2 FVKESK. V lost 0 bases to trimming and J lost 0 bases, with 6 bases between them. The CDR3 loop is CASSQEATSNQPQHF. The CDR3 DNA reads as TGTGCCAGCAGCCAAGAGGCAACTAGCAATCAGCCCCAGCATTTT.

This clone turned up a few times. The CDR3 nucleotides are TGCGCCAGCAGCTTATCCGGTTTAAGCTCCTATAATTCACCCCTCCACTTT. Protein sequence: CASSLSGLSSYNSPLHF. The rearrangement uses TRBV5-1 and TRBJ1-6; D call uncertain. V lost 2 bases, J lost 0 bases, and 12 bases lay in between. Germline values: CDR1 SGHRS, CDR2 YFSETQ. The CDR3 consists of 17 residues.

The V call is TRBV5-1, the J call TRBJ2-3; D not certain. Germline CDR1 reads SGHRS; CDR2 reads YFSETQ. Trimming stripped 1 base from V and 0 bases from J, with 6 bases between. The CDR3 runs 14 residues. CDR3 residues: CASSLKSSTDTQYF. CDR3 sequence (DNA): TGCGCCAGCAGCTTGAAGTCTAGCACAGATACGCAGTATTTT. The variable domain in full, with the rest retrieved from reference TRBV5-1 and TRBJ2-3, is KAGVTQTPRYLIKTRGQQVTLSCSPISGHRSVSWYQQTPGQGLQFLFEYFSETQRNKGNFPGRFSGRQFSNSRSEMNVSTLELGDSALYLCASSLKSSTDTQYFGPGTRLTVL.

The J gene is TRBJ1-5, the V gene TRBV19; D unresolved. The V gene lost 3 bases and the J gene lost 7 bases, with 7 bases spanning the gap. Germline lookup yields CDR1 LNHDA and CDR2 SQIVND (reference sequence). This CDR3 contains 12 residues. Here the CDR3 reads CASSIVGQPQHF. The CDR3, as DNA: TGTGCCAGTAGTATTGTAGGCCAGCCCCAGCATTTT.

The chain recombines TRBV5-4 with TRBJ2-2; tentative D call: TRBD2 (6 bases). CDR1 and CDR2 from the germline V gene are SGHNT and YYREEE (reference sequence). The CDR3 has 15 amino acids. Trimming took 4 bases from V and 6 from J, leaving 16 bases between them. The CDR3 sequence: CASSPGDRRAGELFF. As DNA, the CDR3 is TGTGCCAGCAGCCCGGGGGATCGAAGGGCCGGGGAGCTGTTTTTT. The full variable domain, rest sourced from reference TRBV5-4 and TRBJ2-2, is ETGVTQSPTHLIKTRGQQVTLRCSSQSGHNTVSWYQQALGQGPQFIFQYYREEENGRGNFPPRFSGLQFPNYSSELNVNALELDDSALYLCASSPGDRRAGELFFGEGSRLTVL.

This clone has only one observation. The rearrangement links TRBV28 to TRBJ2-1; TRBD2 agrees at 7 bases. Germline loops: CDR1 MDHEN, CDR2 SYDVKM. The CDR3 runs 16 residues. V lost 4 bases and J lost 8; bases outside the gene matches: 14. Here the CDR3 DNA reads TGTGCCAGCAGTTCCGGGGGAGGGACTCCGGGGGATGAGCAGTTCTTC. As protein: CASSSGGGTPGDEQFF.

V is TRBV19 and J is TRBJ1-1; D call uncertain. V lost 8 bases, J lost 1 base, and 5 bases lay in between. This CDR3 has 11 residues. The germline V gene encodes CDR1 LNHDA and CDR2 SQIVND (reference sequence). CDR3 loop: CASSQNTEAFF. CDR3 nucleotides: TGTGCCAGTTCACAGAACACTGAAGCTTTCTTT.

This chain uses TRBV2 with TRBJ2-2; a weak D match, TRBD2 (6 bases). CDR1 and CDR2 from the germline V gene are SNHLY and FYNNEI. The CDR3 loop spans 16 amino acids. V gave up 6 bases and J gave up 3 bases, with 17 bases separating them. CDR3 nucleotide sequence: TGTGCCAGCAGGGAAAACGGGGGTCTTCACACCGGGGAGCTGTTTTTT. The encoded protein is CASRENGGLHTGELFF. Full variable domain (missing parts from reference TRBV2 and TRBJ2-2): EPEVTQTPSHQVTQMGQEVILRCVPISNHLYFYWYRQILGQKVEFLVSFYNNEISEKSEIFDDQFSVERPDGSNFTLKIRSTKLEDSAMYFCASRENGGLHTGELFFGEGSRLTVL.

The CDR3 here is CASPRHRENTGELFF. CDR3 bases: TGTGCCAGCCCTAGGCACAGGGAGAACACCGGGGAGCTGTTTTTT. The gene calls are TRBV2 and TRBJ2-2; possibly TRBD1 for D (6 bases). V lost 8 bases and J lost 1, with 14 bases in between. This CDR3 region has 15 residues. CDR1 is SNHLY and CDR2 is FYNNEI in the germline V gene.

The gene calls are TRBV6-1 and TRBJ2-5; D unclear. The CDR3 totals 12 residues. With 1 base removed from V and 5 bases from J, the gap between germline ends came to 5 bases. Germline lookup yields CDR1 MNHNS and CDR2 SASEGT. This CDR3 is CASSEDGETQYF. The DNA of the CDR3 is TGTGCCAGCAGTGAAGATGGCGAGACCCAGTACTTC.

The chain employs TRBV5-4 and TRBJ2-3; D is unclear. The CDR3 loop spans 12 amino acids. Germline V gives CDR1 SGHNT, CDR2 YYREEE (reference sequence). The ends were cut back, 0 bases at V and 7 bases at J, with 6 bases in the middle. CDR3 sequence (DNA): TGTGCCAGCAGCTTGGAGACAAATACGCAGTATTTT. It specifies CASSLETNTQYF.

V and J are TRBV5-4 and TRBJ2-1; TRBD1 matches 7 bases. J was trimmed by 5 bases and V by 0 bases; bases with no gene match: 2. CDR3 length equals 14 residues. The V gene's germline CDR1 is SGHNT and CDR2 YYREEE (reference sequence). CDR3 nucleotide sequence: TGTGCCAGCAGCTTGGGACAGGGTAACAATGAGCAGTTCTTC. It specifies CASSLGQGNNEQFF.